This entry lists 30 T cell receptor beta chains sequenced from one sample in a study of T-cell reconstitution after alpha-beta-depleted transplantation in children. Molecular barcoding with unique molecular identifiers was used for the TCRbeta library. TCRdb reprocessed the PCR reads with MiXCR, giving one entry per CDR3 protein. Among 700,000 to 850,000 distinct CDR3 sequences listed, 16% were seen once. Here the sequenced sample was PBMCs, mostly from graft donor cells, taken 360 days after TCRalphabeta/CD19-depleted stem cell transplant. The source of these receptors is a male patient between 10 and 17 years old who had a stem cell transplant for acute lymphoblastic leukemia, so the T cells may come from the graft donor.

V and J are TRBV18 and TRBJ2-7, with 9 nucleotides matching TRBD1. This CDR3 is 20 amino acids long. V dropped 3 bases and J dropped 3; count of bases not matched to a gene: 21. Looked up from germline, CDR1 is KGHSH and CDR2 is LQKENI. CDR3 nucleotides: TGTGCCAGCTCACCTTCGTACCGGGACAGGGAACGGAGGGGGGGCTACGAGCAGTACTTC. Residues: CASSPSYRDRERRGGYEQYF.

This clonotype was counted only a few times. Written as DNA, the CDR3 is TGCAGTGCTAGGACGGGGTCGGGATTGGGAAACATTCAGTACTTC. This gives the protein CSARTGSGLGNIQYF. This chain uses TRBV20-1 with TRBJ2-4; TRBD2 is a possible D gene (5 bases). CDR1 DFQATT and CDR2 SNEGSKA come from the germline V gene (reference sequence). V lost 3 bases, J lost 6 bases, and 18 bases lay in between. The CDR3 covers 15 residues.

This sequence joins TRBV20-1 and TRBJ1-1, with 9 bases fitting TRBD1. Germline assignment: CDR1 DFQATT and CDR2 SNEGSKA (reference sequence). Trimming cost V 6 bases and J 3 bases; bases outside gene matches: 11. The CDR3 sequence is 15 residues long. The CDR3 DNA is TGCAGTGCGCCCGGGACAGGGATCCGAGACACTGAAGCTTTCTTT. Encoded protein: CSAPGTGIRDTEAFF.

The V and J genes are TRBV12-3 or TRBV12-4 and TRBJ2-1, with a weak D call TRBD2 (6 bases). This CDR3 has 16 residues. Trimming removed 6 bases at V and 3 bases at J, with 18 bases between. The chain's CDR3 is CASSLLTGTYYNEQFF. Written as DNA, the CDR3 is TGTGCCAGCAGCCTCCTTACCGGGACTTACTACAATGAGCAGTTCTTC.

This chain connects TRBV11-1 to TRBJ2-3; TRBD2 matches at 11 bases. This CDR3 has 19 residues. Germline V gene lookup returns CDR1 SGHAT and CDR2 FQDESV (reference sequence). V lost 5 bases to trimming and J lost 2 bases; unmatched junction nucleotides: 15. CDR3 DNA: TGTGCCAGCAGCCCCCGGCTAGCGGGAGGAGAGCCTATCACAGATACGCAGTATTTT. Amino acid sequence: CASSPRLAGGEPITDTQYF.

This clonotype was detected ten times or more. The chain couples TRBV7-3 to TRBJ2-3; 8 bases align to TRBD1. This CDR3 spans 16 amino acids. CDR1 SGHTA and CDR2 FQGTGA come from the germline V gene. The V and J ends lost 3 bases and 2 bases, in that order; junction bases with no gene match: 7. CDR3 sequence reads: CASSFRQGRDTDTQYF. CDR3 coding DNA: TGTGCCAGCAGCTTTCGACAGGGGAGAGACACAGATACGCAGTATTTT.

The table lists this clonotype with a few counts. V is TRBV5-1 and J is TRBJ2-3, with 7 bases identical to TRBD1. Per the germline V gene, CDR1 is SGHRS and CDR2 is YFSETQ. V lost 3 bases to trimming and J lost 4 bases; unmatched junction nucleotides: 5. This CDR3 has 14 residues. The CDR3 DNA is TGCGCCAGCAGCTGGAGACAGGGTCCAGATACGCAGTATTTT. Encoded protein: CASSWRQGPDTQYF. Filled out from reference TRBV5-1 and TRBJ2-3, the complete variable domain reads KAGVTQTPRYLIKTRGQQVTLSCSPISGHRSVSWYQQTPGQGLQFLFEYFSETQRNKGNFPGRFSGRQFSNSRSEMNVSTLELGDSALYLCASSWRQGPDTQYFGPGTRLTVL.

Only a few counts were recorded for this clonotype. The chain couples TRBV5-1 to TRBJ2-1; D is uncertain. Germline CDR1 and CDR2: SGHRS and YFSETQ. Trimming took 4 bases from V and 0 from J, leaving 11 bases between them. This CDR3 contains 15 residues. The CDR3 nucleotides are TGCGCCAGCAGCGACCACCCGAGCTCCTACAATGAGCAGTTCTTC. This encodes CASSDHPSSYNEQFF.

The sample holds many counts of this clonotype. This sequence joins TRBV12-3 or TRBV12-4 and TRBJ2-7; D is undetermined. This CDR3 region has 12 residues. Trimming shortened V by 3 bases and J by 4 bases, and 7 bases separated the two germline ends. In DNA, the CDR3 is TGTGCCAGCAGTTTCGCCCCATACGAGCAGTACTTC. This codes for CASSFAPYEQYF.

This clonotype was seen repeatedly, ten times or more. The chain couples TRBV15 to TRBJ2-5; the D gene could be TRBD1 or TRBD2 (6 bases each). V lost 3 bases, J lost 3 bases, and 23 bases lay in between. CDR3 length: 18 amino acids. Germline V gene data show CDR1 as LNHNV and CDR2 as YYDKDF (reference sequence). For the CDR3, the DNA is TGTGCCACCAGCAGGCTAATGGGGGGCCTATCTTATGAAGAGACCCAGTACTTC. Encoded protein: CATSRLMGGLSYEETQYF.

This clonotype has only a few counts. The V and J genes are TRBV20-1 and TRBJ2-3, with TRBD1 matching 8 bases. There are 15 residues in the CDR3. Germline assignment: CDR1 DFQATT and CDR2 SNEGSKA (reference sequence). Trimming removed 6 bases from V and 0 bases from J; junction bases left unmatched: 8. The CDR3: CSAIQGAMSTDTQYF. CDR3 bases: TGCAGTGCCATCCAGGGGGCGATGAGCACAGATACGCAGTATTTT.

DNA for the CDR3: TGTGCCAGCACCCTAGATCAGGACAGGGGGCGCGCGGGGAGTACCGGGGAGCTGTTTTTT. It translates to CASTLDQDRGRAGSTGELFF. The chain joins TRBV11-1 to TRBJ2-2; TRBD1 aligns across 11 bases. J gave up 5 bases and V 7 bases, and 21 bases lay outside the gene matches. CDR3 size: 20 residues. CDR1 and CDR2 from the germline V gene are SGHAT and FQDESV (reference sequence).

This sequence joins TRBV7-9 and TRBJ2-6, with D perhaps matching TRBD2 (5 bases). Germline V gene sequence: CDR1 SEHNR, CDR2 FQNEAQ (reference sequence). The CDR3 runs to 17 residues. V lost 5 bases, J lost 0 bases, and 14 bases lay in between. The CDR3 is CASSKQSRDSGANVLTF. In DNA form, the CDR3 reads TGTGCCAGCAGCAAACAGAGTCGGGACTCTGGGGCCAACGTCCTGACTTTC. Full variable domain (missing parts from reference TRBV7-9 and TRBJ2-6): DTGVSQNPRHKITKRGQNVTFRCDPISEHNRLYWYRQTLGQGPEFLTYFQNEAQLEKSRLLSDRFSAERPKGSFSTLEIQRTEQGDSAMYLCASSKQSRDSGANVLTFGAGSRLTVL.

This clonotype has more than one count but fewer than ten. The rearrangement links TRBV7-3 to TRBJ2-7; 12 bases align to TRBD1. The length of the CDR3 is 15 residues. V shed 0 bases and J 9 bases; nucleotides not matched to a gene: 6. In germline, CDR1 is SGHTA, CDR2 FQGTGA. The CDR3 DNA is TGTGCCAGCAGCTTAACCGGGACAGGGGGCTTGGTGCAGTACTTC. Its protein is CASSLTGTGGLVQYF.

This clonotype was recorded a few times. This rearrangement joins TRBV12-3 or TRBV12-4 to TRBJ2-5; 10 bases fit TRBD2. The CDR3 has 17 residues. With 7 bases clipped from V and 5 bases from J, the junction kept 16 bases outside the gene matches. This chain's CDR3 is CASIITSGIRSHETQYF. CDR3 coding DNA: TGTGCCAGCATAATCACTAGCGGGATTAGGAGTCACGAGACCCAGTACTTC.

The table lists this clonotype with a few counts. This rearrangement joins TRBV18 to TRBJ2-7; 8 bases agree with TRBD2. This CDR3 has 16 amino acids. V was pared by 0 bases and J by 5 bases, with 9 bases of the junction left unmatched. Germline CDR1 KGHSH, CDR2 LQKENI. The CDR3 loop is CASSPPRKSGSHEQYF. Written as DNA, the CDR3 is TGTGCCAGCTCACCACCCAGAAAGAGCGGGAGCCACGAGCAGTACTTC.

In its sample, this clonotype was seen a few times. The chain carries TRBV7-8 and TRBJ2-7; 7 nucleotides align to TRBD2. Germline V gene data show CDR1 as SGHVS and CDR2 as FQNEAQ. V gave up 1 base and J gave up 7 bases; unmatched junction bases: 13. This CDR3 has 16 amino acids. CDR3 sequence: CASSLVLAASLIEQYF. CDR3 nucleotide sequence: TGTGCCAGCAGCTTAGTCCTAGCGGCATCATTAATAGAGCAGTACTTC. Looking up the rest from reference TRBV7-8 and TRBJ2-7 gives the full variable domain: GAGVSQSPRYKVAKRGQDVALRCDPISGHVSLFWYQQALGQGPEFLTYFQNEAQLDKSGLPSDRFFAERPEGSVSTLKIQRTQQEDSAVYLCASSLVLAASLIEQYFGPGTRLTVT.

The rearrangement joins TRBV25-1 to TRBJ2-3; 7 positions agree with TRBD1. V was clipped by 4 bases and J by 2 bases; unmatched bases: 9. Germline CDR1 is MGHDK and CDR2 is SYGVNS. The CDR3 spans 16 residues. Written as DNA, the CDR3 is TGTGCCAGCAGTGGAAGGGACAGAAGGGCCACAGATACGCAGTATTTT. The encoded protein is CASSGRDRRATDTQYF.

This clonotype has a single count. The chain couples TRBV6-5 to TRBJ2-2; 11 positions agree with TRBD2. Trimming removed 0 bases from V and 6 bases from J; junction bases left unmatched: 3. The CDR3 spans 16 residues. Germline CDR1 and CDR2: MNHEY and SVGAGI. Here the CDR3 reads CASSYSVAGGPGELFF. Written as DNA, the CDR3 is TGTGCCAGCAGTTACTCGGTAGCGGGAGGGCCCGGGGAGCTGTTTTTT.

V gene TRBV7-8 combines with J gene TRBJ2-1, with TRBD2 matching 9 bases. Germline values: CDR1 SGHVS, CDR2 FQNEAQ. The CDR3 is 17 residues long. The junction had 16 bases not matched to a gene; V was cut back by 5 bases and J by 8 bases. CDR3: CASSLPTRGRAMDEQFF. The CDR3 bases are TGTGCCAGCAGCCTACCGACCCGCGGGAGGGCCATGGATGAGCAGTTCTTC.

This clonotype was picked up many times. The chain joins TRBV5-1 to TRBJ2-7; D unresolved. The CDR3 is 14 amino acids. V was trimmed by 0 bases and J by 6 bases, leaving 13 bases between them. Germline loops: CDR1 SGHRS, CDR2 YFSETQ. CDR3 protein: CASSLAVVGSEQYF. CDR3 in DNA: TGCGCCAGCAGCTTGGCCGTGGTGGGGTCCGAGCAGTACTTC.

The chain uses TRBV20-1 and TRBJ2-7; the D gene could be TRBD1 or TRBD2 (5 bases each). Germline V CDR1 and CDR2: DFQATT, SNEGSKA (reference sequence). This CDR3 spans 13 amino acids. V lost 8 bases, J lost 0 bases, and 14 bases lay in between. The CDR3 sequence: CSLRDPYSYEQYF. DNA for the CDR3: TGCAGTCTTCGGGACCCCTACTCCTACGAGCAGTACTTC.

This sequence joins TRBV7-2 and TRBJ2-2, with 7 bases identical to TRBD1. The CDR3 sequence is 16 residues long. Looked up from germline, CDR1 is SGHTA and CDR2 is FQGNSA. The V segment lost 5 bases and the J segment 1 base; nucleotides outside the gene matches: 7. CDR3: CASSPRGKENTGELFF. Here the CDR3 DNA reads TGTGCCAGCAGCCCCAGGGGGAAAGAGAACACCGGGGAGCTGTTTTTT.

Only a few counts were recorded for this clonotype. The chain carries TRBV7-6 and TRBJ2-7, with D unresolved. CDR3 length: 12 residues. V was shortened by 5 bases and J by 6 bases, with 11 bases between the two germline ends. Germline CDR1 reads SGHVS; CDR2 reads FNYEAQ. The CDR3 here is CASSPLIGEQYF. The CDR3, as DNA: TGTGCCAGCAGCCCTTTGATTGGCGAGCAGTACTTC.

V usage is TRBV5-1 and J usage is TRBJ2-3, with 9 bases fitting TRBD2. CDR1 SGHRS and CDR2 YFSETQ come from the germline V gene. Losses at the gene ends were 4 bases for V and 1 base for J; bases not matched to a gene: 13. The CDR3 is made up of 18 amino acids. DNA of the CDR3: TGCGCCAGCAGCCTGGGCGCCCGACTAGCGGCCCGCACAGATACGCAGTATTTT. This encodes CASSLGARLAARTDTQYF. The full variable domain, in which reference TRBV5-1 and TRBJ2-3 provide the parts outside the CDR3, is KAGVTQTPRYLIKTRGQQVTLSCSPISGHRSVSWYQQTPGQGLQFLFEYFSETQRNKGNFPGRFSGRQFSNSRSEMNVSTLELGDSALYLCASSLGARLAARTDTQYFGPGTRLTVL.

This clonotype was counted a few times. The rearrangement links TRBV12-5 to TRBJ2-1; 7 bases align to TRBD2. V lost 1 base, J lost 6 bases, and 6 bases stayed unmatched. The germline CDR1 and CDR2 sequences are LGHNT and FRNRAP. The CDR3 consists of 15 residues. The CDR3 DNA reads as TGTGCTAGTGGTTTGGCGGCGGGAGCCCTCAATGAGCAGTTCTTC. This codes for CASGLAAGALNEQFF.

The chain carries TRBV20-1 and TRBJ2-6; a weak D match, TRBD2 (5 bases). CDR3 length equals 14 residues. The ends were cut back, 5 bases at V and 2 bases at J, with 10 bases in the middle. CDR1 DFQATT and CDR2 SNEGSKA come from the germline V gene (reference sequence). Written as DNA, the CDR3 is TGCAGTGCTCGCCCCGGGACTGGGGCCAACGTCCTGACTTTC. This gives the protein CSARPGTGANVLTF.

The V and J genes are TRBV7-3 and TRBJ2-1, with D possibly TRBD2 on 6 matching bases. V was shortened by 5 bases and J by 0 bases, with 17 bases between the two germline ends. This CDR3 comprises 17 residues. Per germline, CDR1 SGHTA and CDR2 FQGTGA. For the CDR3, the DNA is TGTGCCAGCAGCCCGCGGACGGGAGATGGCTCCTACAATGAGCAGTTCTTC. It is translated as CASSPRTGDGSYNEQFF.

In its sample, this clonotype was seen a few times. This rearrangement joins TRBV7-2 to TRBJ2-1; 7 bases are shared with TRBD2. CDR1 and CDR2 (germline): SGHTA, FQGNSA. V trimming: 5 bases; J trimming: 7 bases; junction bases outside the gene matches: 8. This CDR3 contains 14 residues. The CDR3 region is CASSTGGSSNEQFF. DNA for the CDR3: TGTGCCAGCAGCACGGGAGGAAGCTCGAATGAGCAGTTCTTC.

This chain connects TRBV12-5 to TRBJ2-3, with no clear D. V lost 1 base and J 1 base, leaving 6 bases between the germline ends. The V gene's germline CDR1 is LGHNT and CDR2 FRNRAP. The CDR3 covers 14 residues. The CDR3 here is CASGLEYGTDTQYF. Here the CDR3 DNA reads TGTGCTAGTGGTTTGGAATACGGCACAGATACGCAGTATTTT.